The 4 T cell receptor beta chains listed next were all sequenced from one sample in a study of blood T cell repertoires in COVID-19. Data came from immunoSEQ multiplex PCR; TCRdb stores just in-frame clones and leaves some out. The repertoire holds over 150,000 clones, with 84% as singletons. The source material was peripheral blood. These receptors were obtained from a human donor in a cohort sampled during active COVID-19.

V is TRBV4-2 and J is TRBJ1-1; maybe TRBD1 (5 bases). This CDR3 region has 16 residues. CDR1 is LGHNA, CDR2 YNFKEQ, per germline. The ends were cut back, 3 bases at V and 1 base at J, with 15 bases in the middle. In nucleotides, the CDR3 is TGTGCCAGCAGCCACAGGGCAGGGCTTAGGAACACTGAAGCTTTCTTT. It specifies CASSHRAGLRNTEAFF.

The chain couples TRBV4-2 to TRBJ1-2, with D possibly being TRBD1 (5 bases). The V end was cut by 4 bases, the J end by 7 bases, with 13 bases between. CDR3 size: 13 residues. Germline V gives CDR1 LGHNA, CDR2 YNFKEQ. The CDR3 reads CASSRRWDSGYTF. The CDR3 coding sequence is TGTGCCAGCAGCCGCAGGTGGGACTCTGGCTACACCTTC.

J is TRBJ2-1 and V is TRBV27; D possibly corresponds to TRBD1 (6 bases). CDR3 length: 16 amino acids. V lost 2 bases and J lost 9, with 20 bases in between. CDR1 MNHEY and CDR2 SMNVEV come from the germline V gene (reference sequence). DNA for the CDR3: TGTGCCAGCAGTTTAGCTCGGACAGCCAGGGGTAGTGAGCAGTTCTTC. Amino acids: CASSLARTARGSEQFF.

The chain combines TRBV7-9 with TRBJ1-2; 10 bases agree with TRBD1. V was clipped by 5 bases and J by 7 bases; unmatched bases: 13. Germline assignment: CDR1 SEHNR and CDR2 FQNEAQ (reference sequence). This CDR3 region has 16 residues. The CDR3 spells CASSLLTDRGRGGYTF. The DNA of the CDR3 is TGTGCCAGCAGCCTATTAACCGACAGGGGGCGCGGTGGCTACACCTTC.